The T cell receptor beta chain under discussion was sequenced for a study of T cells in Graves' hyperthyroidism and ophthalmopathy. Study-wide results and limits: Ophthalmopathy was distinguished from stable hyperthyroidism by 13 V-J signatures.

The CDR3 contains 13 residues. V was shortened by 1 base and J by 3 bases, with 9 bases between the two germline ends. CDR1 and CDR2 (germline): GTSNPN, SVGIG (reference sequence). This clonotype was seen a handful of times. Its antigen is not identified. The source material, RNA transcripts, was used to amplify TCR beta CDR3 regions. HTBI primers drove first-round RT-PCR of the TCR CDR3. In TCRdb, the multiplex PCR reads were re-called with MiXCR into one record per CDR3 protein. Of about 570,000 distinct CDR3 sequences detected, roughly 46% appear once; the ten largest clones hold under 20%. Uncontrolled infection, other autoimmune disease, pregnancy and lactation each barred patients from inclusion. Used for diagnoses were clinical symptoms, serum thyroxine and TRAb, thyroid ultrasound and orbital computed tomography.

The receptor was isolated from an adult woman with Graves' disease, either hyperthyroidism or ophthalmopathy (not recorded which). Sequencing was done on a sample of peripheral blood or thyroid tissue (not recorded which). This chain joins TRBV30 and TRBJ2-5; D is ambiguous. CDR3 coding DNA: TGTGCCTGGAGTGGACCTAATGAAGAGACCCAGTACTTC. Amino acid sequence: CAWSGPNEETQYF.